This TCR beta chain appears in the sequencing data of a study of blood T cells in healthy people across ages. Primed by a sample-barcoded 5' primer and a J-beta primer mix, a second PCR proceeded for roughly 6 to 12 cycles. All cDNA molecules were each tagged by a template-switch adaptor with 12 random nucleotides. TCRdb reprocessed the 5' RACE reads with MiXCR, giving one entry per CDR3 protein. Here the sample spans about a million distinct CDR3 sequences, 48% being singletons. This CDR3 is 15 amino acids long. V shed 4 bases and J 9 bases; nucleotides not matched to a gene: 10. The table lists this clonotype with a few counts.

The sample consisted of blood. The sequence derives from a young man in good health. V usage is TRBV12-3 or TRBV12-4 and J usage is TRBJ2-3, with 10 positions matching TRBD2. CDR3: CASSSSSGGEGTQYF. CDR3 nucleotide sequence: TGTGCCAGCAGTTCCTCTAGCGGGGGAGAGGGAACGCAGTATTTT.